One and the same sample provided the 8 T cell receptor beta chains below, sequenced in a study of human T cells and chemical hapten exposure (dated by TCRdb to the early 2020s). This specimen's time point label, per the study, means: patch test 2, 6 weeks after DPC sensitization. Taken with the paper, the label for treatment or condition translates to: therapeutic diphenylcyclopropenone sensitization with weekly scalp DPC. Library preparation employed RACE. The sequencing machine was a NextSeq 500. TCRdb took the public reads, trimmed them with fastp at Q25, ran MiXCR for clone calling and kept in-frame beta chains. Rows merge per CDR3 protein into single entries with the most common DNA and genes. This sample lists about 110,000 distinct CDR3 sequences; 9.2% were detected once. The top ten clones comprise 2.5% to 3.5% of the sample. The material sequenced was whole blood, taken in connection with sensitization to the hapten diphenylcyclopropenone (DPC). The receptor source for this set is a woman aged 40 to 50 with alopecia areata. Some clones in this sample may be carry-over from other donors' samples.

This clonotype has a count of ten or more. The chain uses TRBV9 and TRBJ1-2; 8 positions agree with TRBD1. Germline CDR1 SGDLS, CDR2 YYNGEE. The V and J ends lost 0 bases and 2 bases, in that order; junction bases with no gene match: 0. The CDR3 is 14 residues long. As DNA, the CDR3 is TGTGCCAGCAGCGTAGGACAGGGGAACTATGGCTACACCTTC. Translation gives CASSVGQGNYGYTF. The full variable domain, with the rest looked up from reference TRBV9 and TRBJ1-2, is DSGVTQTPKHLITATGQRVTLRCSPRSGDLSVYWYQQSLDQGLQFLIQYYNGEERAKGNILERFSAQQFPDLHSELNLSSLELGDSALYFCASSVGQGNYGYTFGSGTRLTVV.

This clonotype showed up just a few times. The rearrangement uses TRBV12-3 or TRBV12-4 and TRBJ1-5, with D unclear. The length of the CDR3 is 13 residues. Between the trimmed V and J ends, which lost 3 bases and 4 bases, there was a span of 7 bases. In DNA form, the CDR3 reads TGTGCCAGCAGTTTTGTCAGAAATCAGCCCCAGCATTTT. Translated, it gives CASSFVRNQPQHF.

This clonotype was detected many times. The chain couples TRBV11-2 to TRBJ1-2; D gene ambiguous. Germline loops: CDR1 SGHAT, CDR2 FQNNGV. This CDR3 has 13 amino acids. Between the trimmed V and J ends, which lost 4 bases and 4 bases, there was a span of 10 bases. Written as DNA, the CDR3 is TGTGCCAGCAGCTCTTCGCAGCTCTATGGCTACACCTTC. It yields the protein CASSSSQLYGYTF.

The chain links TRBV7-2 to TRBJ1-2; D is undetermined. Trimming pared 2 bases from V and 5 bases from J, leaving 15 bases between. The CDR3 totals 15 residues. Germline loops: CDR1 SGHTA, CDR2 FQGNSA. Written as DNA, the CDR3 is TGTGCCAGCAGCTTAATGGGCGTCGTTCTTTATGGCTACACCTTC. Residues: CASSLMGVVLYGYTF.

This clonotype was recorded at least ten times. This CDR3 is CAISDPDREGYGYTF. DNA of the CDR3: TGTGCCATCAGTGACCCGGACAGGGAGGGGTATGGCTACACCTTC. The J gene is TRBJ1-2, the V gene TRBV10-3, with TRBD1 matching over 8 bases. The CDR3 runs to 15 residues. V dropped 3 bases and J dropped 5; count of bases not matched to a gene: 8. Per germline, CDR1 ENHRY and CDR2 SYGVKD.

A few counts support this clonotype. V gene TRBV6-5 combines with J gene TRBJ1-4; D is ambiguous. This CDR3 region has 13 residues. V gave up 10 bases and J gave up 8 bases, with 17 bases separating them. Germline CDR1 reads MNHEY; CDR2 reads SVGAGI. CDR3 region: CATRTSLGEKLFF. In nucleotides, the CDR3 is TGTGCCACCAGGACCTCTTTGGGGGAAAAACTGTTTTTT.

This clonotype was found many times. The rearrangement links TRBV7-9 to TRBJ1-1; weak D call: TRBD1 (6 bases). The ends were cut back, 6 bases at V and 0 bases at J, with 8 bases in the middle. The germline CDR1 and CDR2 sequences are SEHNR and FQNEAQ (reference sequence). There are 13 residues in the CDR3. The CDR3 here is CASRGGLNTEAFF. CDR3 DNA: TGTGCCAGCAGGGGGGGCCTGAACACTGAAGCTTTCTTT.

This clonotype turned up a few times. The chain carries TRBV6-2 or TRBV6-3 and TRBJ2-7; TRBD2 might be the D (6 bases). The germline V gene has CDR1 MNHEY and CDR2 SVGEGT. The V end was cut by 5 bases, the J end by 0 bases, with 14 bases between. The CDR3 is 15 amino acids. CDR3 nucleotides: TGTGCCAGCAGTACCCCCAGCGGGTTCTCCTACGAGCAGTACTTC. Protein sequence: CASSTPSGFSYEQYF.